A single sample gave rise to the 28 T cell receptor beta chains below, sequenced in a study of blood T cells in healthy people across ages. It was with a sample-barcoded 5' primer and a J-beta primer mix that a second PCR of roughly 7 to 12 cycles was run. TCRdb processed the 5' RACE reads anew with MiXCR; each CDR3 protein has one entry. The sample includes around 1.5 million distinct CDR3 sequences, about 35% of them seen just once. Sequenced input: blood. All receptors derive from a woman younger than 45 in good health.

The V gene is TRBV20-1, the J gene TRBJ1-6, with D uncertain. The length of the CDR3 is 12 residues. From germline, CDR1 is DFQATT and CDR2 SNEGSKA (reference sequence). The ends were cut back, 5 bases at V and 8 bases at J, with 10 bases in the middle. For the CDR3, the DNA is TGCAGTGCTTGGTTAACGGATTCACCCCTCCACTTT. Residues: CSAWLTDSPLHF.

The rearrangement joins TRBV2 to TRBJ2-7; D is possibly TRBD2 (6 bases). The V and J ends lost 6 bases and 2 bases respectively, with 20 bases between them. The CDR3 has 16 amino acids. Germline V gene lookup returns CDR1 SNHLY and CDR2 FYNNEI. The CDR3 DNA reads as TGTGCCAGCAGCTGGGGGGACCTAGAGTCGCCCTACGAGCAGTACTTC. It encodes CASSWGDLESPYEQYF.

The chain couples TRBV12-3 or TRBV12-4 to TRBJ1-2; weak D call: TRBD1 (6 bases). CDR3 size: 15 residues. V was clipped by 2 bases and J by 3 bases, with 13 bases between them. CDR3: CASSLRGGGDYGYTF. DNA of the CDR3: TGTGCCAGCAGTTTACGCGGGGGCGGAGACTATGGCTACACCTTC.

To note about this clonotype: The junction and the germline gene differ at one end; a read error may be behind it. V is TRBV3-1 and J is TRBJ2-1; possible D gene TRBD2, 5 bases. This CDR3 spans 14 amino acids. Germline V lookup: CDR1 LGHDT, CDR2 YNNKEL (reference sequence). The CDR3 is CASSHAGFGNERFF. The DNA of the CDR3 is TGCGCCAGCAGCCATGCGGGTTTTGGCAATGAGCGGTTCTTC.

This clonotype was recorded a few times. The chain carries TRBV5-1 and TRBJ1-4, with TRBD1 as a possible D gene (6 bases). CDR1 is SGHRS, CDR2 YFSETQ, per germline. Trimming stripped 3 bases from V and 5 bases from J, with 14 bases between. The CDR3 has 15 amino acids. DNA of the CDR3: TGCGCCAGCAGCTGGGAGGACAGCACCAATGAAAAACTGTTTTTT. Its translation: CASSWEDSTNEKLFF. The full variable domain, completed using reference TRBV5-1 and TRBJ1-4, is KAGVTQTPRYLIKTRGQQVTLSCSPISGHRSVSWYQQTPGQGLQFLFEYFSETQRNKGNFPGRFSGRQFSNSRSEMNVSTLELGDSALYLCASSWEDSTNEKLFFGSGTQLSVL.

This clonotype was detected ten times or more. V and J are TRBV4-1 and TRBJ1-5, with D unclear. The V end lost 5 bases, the J end lost 4 bases, and 12 bases lay between the germline ends. This CDR3 has 14 amino acids. In germline, CDR1 is MGHRA, CDR2 YSYEKL. The CDR3 loop reads CASSEVLANQPQHF. Written as DNA, the CDR3 is TGCGCCAGCAGCGAAGTCCTCGCGAATCAGCCCCAGCATTTT.

The chain has TRBV19 and TRBJ2-1; D is unresolved. The CDR3 loop spans 17 amino acids. The V and J ends lost 3 bases and 8 bases respectively, with 23 bases between them. Germline V gene lookup returns CDR1 LNHDA and CDR2 SQIVND (reference sequence). CDR3 amino acids: CASSMQNPWAPIDEQFF. The CDR3 DNA is TGTGCCAGTAGTATGCAGAACCCTTGGGCCCCGATCGATGAGCAGTTCTTC.

V and J are TRBV28 and TRBJ2-1; TRBD1 aligns across 8 bases. V was pared by 3 bases and J by 9 bases, with 7 bases of the junction left unmatched. Germline V gene sequence: CDR1 MDHEN, CDR2 SYDVKM. The CDR3 runs 14 residues. CDR3 in DNA: TGTGCCAGCAGTTTCCGGGACAGGAAGGGTGAGCAGTTCTTC. This gives the protein CASSFRDRKGEQFF.

The CDR3 DNA sequence: TGTGCCAGCAGCTTAGTCGGACGAGGTGAGCAGTACTTC. Its translation is CASSLVGRGEQYF. The gene calls are TRBV7-2 and TRBJ2-7; D ambiguous. Between the trimmed V and J ends, which lost 1 base and 7 bases, there was a span of 11 bases. The CDR3 is made up of 13 amino acids. The germline CDR1 and CDR2 sequences are SGHTA and FQGNSA. Filled out from reference TRBV7-2 and TRBJ2-7, the complete variable domain reads GAGVSQSPSNKVTEKGKDVELRCDPISGHTALYWYRQSLGQGLEFLIYFQGNSAPDKSGLPSDRFSAERTGGSVSTLTIQRTQQEDSAVYLCASSLVGRGEQYFGPGTRLTVT.

This clonotype was seen ten or more times. The chain employs TRBV7-3 and TRBJ2-3; D is ambiguous. The germline V gene encodes CDR1 SGHTA and CDR2 FQGTGA. V shed 4 bases and J shed 7 bases, with 9 bases lying between them. CDR3 length equals 12 residues. The CDR3 is CASSSSGHTQYF. The CDR3, as DNA: TGTGCCAGCAGCTCCTCCGGACATACGCAGTATTTT.

This clonotype turned up a few times. The V gene is TRBV28, the J gene TRBJ2-4; 8 bases are a match to TRBD1. The end of the DNA fits TRBJ2-7 better, so the J call may be wrong. Germline V gene lookup returns CDR1 MDHEN and CDR2 SYDVKM. The CDR3 covers 14 residues. For the CDR3, the DNA is TGTGCCAGCAATAACAGGGGGGATTCCTACGAGCAGTACTTC. This sequence encodes CASNNRGDSYEQYF.

As to this clonotype: Being one base from a much bigger clone, this may be a read error. This rearrangement joins TRBV25-1 to TRBJ1-6; no clear D gene. Germline V gives CDR1 MGHDK, CDR2 SYGVNS. The CDR3 has 12 amino acids. This CDR3 reads CVSTDYNSPLHF. The CDR3 DNA is TGTGTCAGCACGGATTATAATTCACCCCTCCACTTT.

Worth noting for this clonotype: A read error may produce the germline difference seen at one junction end. The J gene is TRBJ1-2, the V gene TRBV12-3 or TRBV12-4; 8 nucleotides align to TRBD1. The CDR3 contains 14 residues. The CDR3 is CASRRQGRNYGHTF. In DNA, the CDR3 is TGTGCCAGCAGGAGACAGGGGAGAAACTATGGCCACACCTTC.

The chain has TRBV4-1 and TRBJ2-6; 8 bases are a match to TRBD2. The germline V gene encodes CDR1 MGHRA and CDR2 YSYEKL. The CDR3 is made up of 19 amino acids. The trim removed 4 bases at V and 0 bases at J, leaving 11 bases unmatched. DNA for the CDR3: TGCGCCAGCAGCCCACTCGGGGGGGGCCTTCACTCTGGGGCCAACGTCCTGACTTTC. Amino acid sequence: CASSPLGGGLHSGANVLTF.

This clonotype was picked up one time. The chain uses TRBV30 and TRBJ2-1; D is undetermined. V shed 0 bases and J shed 2 bases, with 14 bases lying between them. Germline-derived CDR1 and CDR2 are GTSNPN and SVGIG (reference sequence). CDR3 length: 16 residues. Here the CDR3 reads CAWSVLGRRTYNEQFF. The CDR3 nucleotides read TGTGCCTGGAGTGTACTGGGTCGTCGGACCTACAATGAGCAGTTCTTC.

This clonotype was seen only a few times. This chain connects TRBV27 to TRBJ2-7; 10 positions agree with TRBD1. CDR3 length: 15 amino acids. V dropped 6 bases and J dropped 6; count of bases not matched to a gene: 11. Looked up from germline, CDR1 is MNHEY and CDR2 is SMNVEV (reference sequence). CDR3 bases: TGTGCCAGCAGGGACACGGGACAGGGGATCGCCGAGCAGTACTTC. This encodes CASRDTGQGIAEQYF.

This clonotype was seen a few times. V gene TRBV5-1 combines with J gene TRBJ2-3, with D unclear. Germline V gene sequence: CDR1 SGHRS, CDR2 YFSETQ. Trimming removed 7 bases at V and 10 bases at J, with 16 bases between. The CDR3 has 12 residues. The CDR3 loop reads CASGGNLDAQYF. The CDR3 nucleotides read TGCGCCAGCGGTGGTAATTTGGATGCGCAGTATTTT.

This clonotype was found a few times. This rearrangement joins TRBV20-1 to TRBJ1-1, with TRBD1 as a possible D gene (5 bases). Trimming removed 5 bases from V and 7 bases from J, with 14 bases in between. The CDR3 covers 12 residues. The germline V gene encodes CDR1 DFQATT and CDR2 SNEGSKA (reference sequence). DNA of the CDR3: TGCAGTGCTGGGGGTGCGGCAAGTGAAGCTTTCTTT. This translates into CSAGGAASEAFF.

The chain employs TRBV28 and TRBJ2-3, with unresolved D. Trimming left V 7 bases short and J 10 bases short, with 15 bases between. The CDR3 runs to 12 residues. Germline lookup yields CDR1 MDHEN and CDR2 SYDVKM. CDR3 sequence reads: CASTGSLDPQYF. The CDR3 DNA is TGTGCCAGCACCGGTAGCCTTGATCCGCAGTATTTT.

The table lists this clonotype with a count of one. Germline is not matched at one junction end, which may reflect a read error. The chain has TRBV9 and TRBJ2-3; a weak D match, TRBD2 (5 bases). The CDR3 is 15 amino acids. Germline V CDR1 and CDR2: SGDLS, YYNGEE. The CDR3 nucleotides read TGTGCCGGCAGTCCTTCGGTAGCGATCACAGATACGCAGTATTTT. This gives the protein CAGSPSVAITDTQYF.

This clonotype showed up many times. V and J are TRBV29-1 and TRBJ1-2; 7 bases match TRBD1. CDR3 length equals 14 residues. The ends lost 6 bases at V and 2 bases at J; junction bases unmatched: 9. CDR1 is SQVTM, CDR2 ANQGSEA, per germline. The CDR3 DNA is TGCAGCGTGGCAACGGACAGGTCGAACTATGGCTACACCTTC. It codes for CSVATDRSNYGYTF.

This clonotype was seen a handful of times. The V call is TRBV20-1, the J call TRBJ1-5; TRBD1 matches 7 bases. The V and J ends lost 0 bases and 1 base, in that order; junction bases with no gene match: 6. CDR3 size: 16 residues. Germline assignment: CDR1 DFQATT and CDR2 SNEGSKA (reference sequence). The CDR3 protein is CSARDGQGGSNQPQHF. The CDR3 coding sequence is TGCAGTGCTAGAGATGGGCAGGGGGGAAGCAATCAGCCCCAGCATTTT.

The chain has TRBV28 and TRBJ1-2; 8 bases align to TRBD1. This CDR3 is built from 13 residues. The trim removed 6 bases at V and 8 bases at J, leaving 8 bases unmatched. CDR1 is MDHEN, CDR2 SYDVKM, per germline. In nucleotides, the CDR3 is TGTGCCAGCAGGCCAGGGGGCGAAAGGGGCTACACCTTC. Residues: CASRPGGERGYTF.

The V and J genes are TRBV20-1 and TRBJ2-3; D possibly uses TRBD1 or TRBD2 (5 bases each). The CDR3 covers 15 residues. V was shortened by 0 bases and J by 6 bases, with 16 bases between the two germline ends. Looked up from germline, CDR1 is DFQATT and CDR2 is SNEGSKA (reference sequence). In DNA form, the CDR3 reads TGCAGTGCTAGAGATCCGGACCGAGGGGTTGATACGCAGTATTTT. The encoded protein is CSARDPDRGVDTQYF.

This CDR3 reads CASSTLRGTEAFF. DNA for the CDR3: TGTGCCAGCAGCACCCTGAGGGGGACTGAAGCTTTCTTT. The rearrangement links TRBV7-2 to TRBJ1-1, with a weak D call TRBD1 (6 bases). The germline V and J ends were trimmed by 5 bases and 5 bases, with 12 bases remaining between them. CDR1 SGHTA and CDR2 FQGNSA come from the germline V gene. The CDR3 contains 13 residues. Filled out from reference TRBV7-2 and TRBJ1-1, the complete variable domain reads GAGVSQSPSNKVTEKGKDVELRCDPISGHTALYWYRQSLGQGLEFLIYFQGNSAPDKSGLPSDRFSAERTGGSVSTLTIQRTQQEDSAVYLCASSTLRGTEAFFGQGTRLTVV.

There are a few counts of this clonotype. This rearrangement joins TRBV30 to TRBJ2-7; D is unresolved. The ends were cut back, 0 bases at V and 7 bases at J, with 10 bases in the middle. The CDR3 covers 12 residues. Germline V lookup: CDR1 GTSNPN, CDR2 SVGIG (reference sequence). The CDR3 DNA is TGTGCCTGGAGTGTGAATTGGAAAGAGCAGTACTTC. It translates to CAWSVNWKEQYF.

In this sample, this clonotype turned up many times. The chain links TRBV29-1 to TRBJ2-1; TRBD1 matches 7 bases. V lost 7 bases, J lost 6 bases, and 9 bases stayed unmatched. Germline CDR1 and CDR2: SQVTM and ANQGSEA. The CDR3 spans 13 residues. Written as DNA, the CDR3 is TGCAGCGCTAGACAGGGACGGAGCAATGAGCAGTTCTTC. Its translation is CSARQGRSNEQFF.

This clonotype was recorded a few times. The V call is TRBV20-1, the J call TRBJ1-2; possibly TRBD1 for D (6 bases). CDR1 is DFQATT and CDR2 is SNEGSKA in the germline V gene (reference sequence). CDR3 length: 15 amino acids. Trimming stripped 0 bases from V and 2 bases from J, with 13 bases between. CDR3: CSARDFEQGNYGYTF. DNA for the CDR3: TGCAGTGCTAGAGATTTTGAACAGGGCAACTATGGCTACACCTTC.